At least ten counts were recorded for the clone carrying this T cell receptor beta chain. Its antigen is not identified. This entry is derived from a study of T-cell memory formation after mild COVID-19. Whole-study context: Among the donors, TCR clusters were largely specific to each donor. General study results and limits: Unconfirmed was the SARS-CoV-2 specificity of second-wave clones that peaked on day 37. Certain responding clones were present in pre-infection memory, suggesting participation of cross-reactive memory.

Barcoded TCR alpha and TCR beta cDNA libraries with UMIs came from 5'RACE using constant-segment primers. From the 5' RACE reads, TCRdb called clonotypes with MiXCR, one entry per CDR3 protein. The repertoire holds 150,000 to 200,000 distinct CDR3 sequences, with 9.5% to 13% as singletons. This TCR was sampled from a man in his late teens or twenties who had mild COVID-19 (a few samples of this study predate the infection). Cell type and time point are not known. The specimen was PBMCs or a T cell subset sorted from them (not recorded which).

In nucleotides, the CDR3 is TGTGCCAGCAGTTCGGCCCCGAGAGCGGCTTTCTTT. Translating it yields CASSSAPRAAFF. This chain uses TRBV12-3 or TRBV12-4 with TRBJ1-1; D uncertain. The V and J ends lost 4 bases and 11 bases respectively, with 14 bases between them. The CDR3 is 12 amino acids.